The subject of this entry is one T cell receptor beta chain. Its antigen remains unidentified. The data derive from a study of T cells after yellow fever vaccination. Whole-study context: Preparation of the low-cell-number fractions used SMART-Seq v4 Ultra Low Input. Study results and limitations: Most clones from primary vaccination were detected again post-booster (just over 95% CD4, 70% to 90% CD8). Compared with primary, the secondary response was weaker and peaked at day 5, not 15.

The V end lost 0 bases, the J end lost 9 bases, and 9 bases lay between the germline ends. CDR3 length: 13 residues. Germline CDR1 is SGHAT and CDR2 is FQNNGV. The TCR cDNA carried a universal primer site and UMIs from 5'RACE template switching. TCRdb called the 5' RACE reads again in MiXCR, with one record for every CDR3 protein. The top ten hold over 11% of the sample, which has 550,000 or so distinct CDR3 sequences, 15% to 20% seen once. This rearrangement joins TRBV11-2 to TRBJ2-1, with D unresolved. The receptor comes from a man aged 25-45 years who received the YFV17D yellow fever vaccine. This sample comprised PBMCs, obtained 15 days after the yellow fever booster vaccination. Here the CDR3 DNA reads TGTGCCAGCAGCTTAGAGGGCTGGGCTGAGCAGTTCTTC. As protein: CASSLEGWAEQFF.